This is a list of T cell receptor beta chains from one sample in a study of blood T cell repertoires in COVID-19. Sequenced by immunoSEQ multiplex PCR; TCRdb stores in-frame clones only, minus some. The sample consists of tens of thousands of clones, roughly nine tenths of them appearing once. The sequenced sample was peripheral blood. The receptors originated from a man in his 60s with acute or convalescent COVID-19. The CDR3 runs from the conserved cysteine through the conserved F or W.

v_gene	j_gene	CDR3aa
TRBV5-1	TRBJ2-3	CASSPGGGTDTQYF
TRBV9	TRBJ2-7	CASTMTLDKTYEQYF
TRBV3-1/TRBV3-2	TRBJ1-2	CASSQGSTTGHGYTF
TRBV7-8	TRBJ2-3	CATSHRGLFGTDTQYF
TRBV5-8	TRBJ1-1	CASSLGQGAAEAFF
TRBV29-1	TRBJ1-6	CSVAKDLNSPLHF
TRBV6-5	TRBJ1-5	CASKKAEGSQHF
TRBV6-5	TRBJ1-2	CASSYQQINYGYTF
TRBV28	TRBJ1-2	CASSLSVSGGRGYTF
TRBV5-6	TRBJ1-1	CASSQGLNTEAFF
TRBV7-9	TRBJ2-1	CASSLAGRYNEQFF
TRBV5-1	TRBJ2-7	CASSLGVGGFYEQYF
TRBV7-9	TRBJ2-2	CASSLYNSSTGELFF
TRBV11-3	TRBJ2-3	CASSPGRLAGGPDTQYF
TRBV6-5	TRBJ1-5	CASIGGGNQPQHF
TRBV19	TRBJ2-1	CASSIRDTYNEQFF
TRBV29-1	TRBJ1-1	CSVRSVTVYTEAFF
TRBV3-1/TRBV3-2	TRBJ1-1	CASSQEWGQGGTEAFF
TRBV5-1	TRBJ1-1	CASSLGQGIEAFF
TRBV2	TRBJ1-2	CASSEAQGKAYGYTF
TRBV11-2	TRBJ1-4	CASSLGQGWEKLFF
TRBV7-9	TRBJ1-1	CASSLGHPNTEAFF
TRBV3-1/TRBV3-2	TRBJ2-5	CASSQAGPTGLKTQYF
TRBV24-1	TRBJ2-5	CATSESRLETQYF
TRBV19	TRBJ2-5	CASSEGRGETQYF
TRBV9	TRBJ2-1	CASSTASGGFYNEQFF
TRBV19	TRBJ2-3	CASSRPTEDTQYF
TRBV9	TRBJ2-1	CASSVNSGGAREQFF
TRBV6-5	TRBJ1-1	CASTGFGGSEAFF
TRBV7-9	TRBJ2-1	CASSLVLPSYNEQFF
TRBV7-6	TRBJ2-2	CASSLVGQGSRTGELFF
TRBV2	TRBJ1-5	CASKKGGNQPQHF
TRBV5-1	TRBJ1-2	CASSIRTGGADYGYTF
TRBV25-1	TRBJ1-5	CASSARGQGQPQHF
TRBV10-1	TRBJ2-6	CASSESGRDLTGANVLTF
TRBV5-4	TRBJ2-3	CASSPGLNHFTDTQYF
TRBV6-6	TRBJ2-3	CASSYSGQGVTDTQYF
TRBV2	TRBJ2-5	CASSRDGNQETQYF
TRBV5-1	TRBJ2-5	CASSVDSQETQYF
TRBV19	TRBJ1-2	CASSRGGANYGYTF
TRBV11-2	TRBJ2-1	CASSLEGSAGGQFF
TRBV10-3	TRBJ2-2	CAISQRQGATGELFF
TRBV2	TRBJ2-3	CASSPFGQGADTQYF
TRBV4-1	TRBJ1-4	CASSSRGLNEKLFF
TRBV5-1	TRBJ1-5	CASSRDFDQPQHF
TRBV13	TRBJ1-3	CASSFHPSPKGTGVSSGNTIYF
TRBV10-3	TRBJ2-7	CATADREGEQYF
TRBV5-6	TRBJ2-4	CASSPGTGGNIQYF
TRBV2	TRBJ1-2	CASSEADRARPLF
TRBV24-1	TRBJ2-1	CATSDFRVSSYNEQFF
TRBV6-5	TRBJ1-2	CASSYQGDYGYTF
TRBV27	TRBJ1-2	CASSLVGRGLVGYTF
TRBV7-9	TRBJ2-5	CASSTRQGANQETQYF
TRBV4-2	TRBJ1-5	CASSQERGFNQPQHF
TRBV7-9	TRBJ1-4	CASSSGTDNEKLFF
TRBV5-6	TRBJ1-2	CAGSFIGGANYGYTF
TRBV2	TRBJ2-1	CASSEALGRLGGEQFF
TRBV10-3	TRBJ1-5	CAIRSGFNQPQHF